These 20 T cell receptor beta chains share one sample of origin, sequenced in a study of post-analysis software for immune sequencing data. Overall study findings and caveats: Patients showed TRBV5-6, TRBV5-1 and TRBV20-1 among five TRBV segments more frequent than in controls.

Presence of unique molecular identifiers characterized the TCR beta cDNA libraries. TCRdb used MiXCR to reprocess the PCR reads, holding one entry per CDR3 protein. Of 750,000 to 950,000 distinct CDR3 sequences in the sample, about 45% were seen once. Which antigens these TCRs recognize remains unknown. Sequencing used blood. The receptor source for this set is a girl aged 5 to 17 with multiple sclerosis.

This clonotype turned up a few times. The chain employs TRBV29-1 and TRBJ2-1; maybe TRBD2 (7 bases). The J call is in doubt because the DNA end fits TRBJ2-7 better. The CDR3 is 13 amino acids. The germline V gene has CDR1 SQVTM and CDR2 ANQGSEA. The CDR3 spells CSVGPLGGAEQYF. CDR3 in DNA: TGCAGCGTTGGACCCCTAGGGGGGGCCGAGCAGTACTTC.

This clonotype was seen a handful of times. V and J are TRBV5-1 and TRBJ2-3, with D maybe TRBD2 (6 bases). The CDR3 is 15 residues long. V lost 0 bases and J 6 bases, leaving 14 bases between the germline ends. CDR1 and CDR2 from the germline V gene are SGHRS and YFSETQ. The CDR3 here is CASSLEASAWDTQYF. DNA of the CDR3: TGCGCCAGCAGCTTGGAGGCTAGCGCTTGGGATACGCAGTATTTT.

The CDR3 spells CSAPRQGALDTQYF. The CDR3 DNA is TGCAGTGCTCCCCGACAGGGGGCGTTAGATACGCAGTATTTT. The chain employs TRBV20-1 and TRBJ2-3, with 10 bases that match TRBD1. The V gene's germline CDR1 is DFQATT and CDR2 SNEGSKA (reference sequence). With 5 bases clipped from V and 5 bases from J, the junction kept 7 bases outside the gene matches. This CDR3 has 14 amino acids.

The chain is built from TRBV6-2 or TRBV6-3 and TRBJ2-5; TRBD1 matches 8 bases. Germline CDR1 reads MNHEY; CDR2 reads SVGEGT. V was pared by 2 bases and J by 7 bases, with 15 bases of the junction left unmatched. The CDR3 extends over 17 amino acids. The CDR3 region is CASSYATTRGLRGTQYF. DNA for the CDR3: TGTGCCAGCAGTTACGCCACTACCAGGGGGCTGCGCGGGACCCAGTACTTC.

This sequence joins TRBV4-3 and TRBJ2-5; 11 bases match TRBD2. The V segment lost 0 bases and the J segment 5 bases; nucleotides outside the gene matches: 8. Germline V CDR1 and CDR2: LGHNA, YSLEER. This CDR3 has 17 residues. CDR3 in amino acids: CASSQDVAGGYEETQYF. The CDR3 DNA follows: TGCGCCAGCAGCCAAGACGTAGCGGGAGGGTATGAGGAGACCCAGTACTTC.

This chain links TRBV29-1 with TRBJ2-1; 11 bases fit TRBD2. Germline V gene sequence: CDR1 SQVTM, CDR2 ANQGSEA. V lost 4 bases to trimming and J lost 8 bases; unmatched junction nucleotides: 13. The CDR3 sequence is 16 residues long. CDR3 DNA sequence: TGCAGCGTTGGGGGGGCAGCGGGACTAGCGGTTTATGAGCAGTTCTTC. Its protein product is CSVGGAAGLAVYEQFF.

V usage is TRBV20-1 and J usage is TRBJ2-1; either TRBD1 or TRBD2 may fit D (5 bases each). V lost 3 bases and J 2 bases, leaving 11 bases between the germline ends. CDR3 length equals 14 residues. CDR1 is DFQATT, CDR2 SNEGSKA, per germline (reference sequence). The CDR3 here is CSASKGSTYNEQFF. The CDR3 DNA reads TGCAGTGCTAGCAAGGGGAGTACCTACAATGAGCAGTTCTTC.

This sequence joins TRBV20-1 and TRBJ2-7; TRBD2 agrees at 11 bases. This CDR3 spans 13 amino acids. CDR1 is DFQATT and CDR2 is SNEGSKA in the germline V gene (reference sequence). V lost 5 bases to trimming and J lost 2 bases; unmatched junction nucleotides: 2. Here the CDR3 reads CSAVAGGPYEQYF. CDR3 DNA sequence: TGCAGTGCTGTAGCGGGAGGGCCCTACGAGCAGTACTTC.

CDR3 sequence: CSVVQFGLGYEQYF. CDR3 nucleotide sequence: TGCAGCGTGGTCCAATTTGGGCTTGGCTACGAGCAGTACTTC. The chain recombines TRBV29-1 with TRBJ2-7; D is ambiguous. Between the trimmed V and J ends, which lost 6 bases and 3 bases, there was a span of 18 bases. Germline V gene sequence: CDR1 SQVTM, CDR2 ANQGSEA. CDR3 length: 14 residues.

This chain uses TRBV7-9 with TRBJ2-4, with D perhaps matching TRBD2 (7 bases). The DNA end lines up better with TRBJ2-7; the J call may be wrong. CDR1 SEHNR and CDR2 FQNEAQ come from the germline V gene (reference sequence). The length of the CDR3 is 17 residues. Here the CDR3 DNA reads TGTGCCAGCAGCACAAAGGGGGGTCGCGGGAGTTCCTACGAGCAGTACTTC. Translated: CASSTKGGRGSSYEQYF.

The CDR3 spells CASSTPDRGRETQYF. The CDR3, as DNA: TGTGCCAGCAGTACGCCGGACAGGGGGCGGGAGACCCAGTACTTC. J is TRBJ2-5 and V is TRBV12-3 or TRBV12-4; 11 positions match TRBD1. The V gene end was trimmed by 5 bases and the J gene end by 5 bases; junction bases not matched to a gene: 7. This CDR3 is built from 15 residues.

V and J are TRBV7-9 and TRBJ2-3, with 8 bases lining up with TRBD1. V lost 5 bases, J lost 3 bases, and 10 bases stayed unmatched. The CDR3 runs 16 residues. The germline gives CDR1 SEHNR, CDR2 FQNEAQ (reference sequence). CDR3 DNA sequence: TGTGCCAGCAGCATACGACAGGGGCTTGGGACAGATACGCAGTATTTT. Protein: CASSIRQGLGTDTQYF.

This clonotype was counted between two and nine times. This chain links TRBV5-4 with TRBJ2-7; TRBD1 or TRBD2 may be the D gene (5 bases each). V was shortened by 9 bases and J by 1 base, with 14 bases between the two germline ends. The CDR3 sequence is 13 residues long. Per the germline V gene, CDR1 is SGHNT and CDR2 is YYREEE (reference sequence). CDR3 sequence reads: CATYGTDSYEQYF. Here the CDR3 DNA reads TGTGCCACCTACGGGACGGATTCCTACGAGCAGTACTTC. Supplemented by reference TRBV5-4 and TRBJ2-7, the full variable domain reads ETGVTQSPTHLIKTRGQQVTLRCSSQSGHNTVSWYQQALGQGPQFIFQYYREEENGRGNFPPRFSGLQFPNYSSELNVNALELDDSALYLCATYGTDSYEQYFGPGTRLTVT.

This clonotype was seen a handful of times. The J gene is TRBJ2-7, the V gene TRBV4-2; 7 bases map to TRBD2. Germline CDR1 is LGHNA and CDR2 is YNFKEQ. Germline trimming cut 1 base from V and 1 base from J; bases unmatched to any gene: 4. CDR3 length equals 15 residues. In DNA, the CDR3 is TGTGCCAGCAGCCAAGCTCTAGCGGTGTCCTACGAGCAGTACTTC. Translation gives CASSQALAVSYEQYF.

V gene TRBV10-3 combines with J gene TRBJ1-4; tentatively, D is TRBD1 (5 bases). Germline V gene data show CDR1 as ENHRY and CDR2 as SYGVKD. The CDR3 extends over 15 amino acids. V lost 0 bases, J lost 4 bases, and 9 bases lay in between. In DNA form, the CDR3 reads TGTGCCATCAGTGAGTCAAGGGACCTTAATGAAAAACTGTTTTTT. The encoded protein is CAISESRDLNEKLFF.

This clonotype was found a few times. CDR3 region: CAISGEGGSRGYTF. The CDR3 bases are TGTGCCATCAGTGGTGAAGGGGGATCCCGCGGCTACACCTTC. The rearrangement joins TRBV10-3 to TRBJ1-2; D is possibly TRBD1 (6 bases). Looked up from germline, CDR1 is ENHRY and CDR2 is SYGVKD. The germline V and J ends were trimmed by 4 bases and 8 bases, with 17 bases remaining between them. This CDR3 has 14 amino acids.

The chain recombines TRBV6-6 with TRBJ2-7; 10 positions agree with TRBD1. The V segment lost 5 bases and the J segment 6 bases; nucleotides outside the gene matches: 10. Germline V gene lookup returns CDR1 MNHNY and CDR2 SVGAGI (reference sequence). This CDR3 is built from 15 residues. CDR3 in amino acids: CASSPGTGDSFEQYF. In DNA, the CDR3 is TGTGCCAGCAGTCCCGGGACAGGGGATTCGTTCGAGCAGTACTTC.

The CDR3 bases are TGTGCCAGCAGCCAAGTCTGGAACGGGGGAGATACGCAGTATTTT. It encodes CASSQVWNGGDTQYF. The V call is TRBV4-2, the J call TRBJ2-3; D may be TRBD2 (6 bases). V was pared by 1 base and J by 5 bases, with 13 bases between. Looked up from germline, CDR1 is LGHNA and CDR2 is YNFKEQ. The CDR3 length is 15 residues.

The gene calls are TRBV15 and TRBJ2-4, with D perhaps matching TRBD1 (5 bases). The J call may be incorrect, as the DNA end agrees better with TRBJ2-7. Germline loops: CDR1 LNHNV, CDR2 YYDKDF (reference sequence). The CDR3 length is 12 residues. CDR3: CATSLGVYEQYF. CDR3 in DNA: TGTGCCACCAGCTTAGGGGTCTACGAGCAGTACTTC.

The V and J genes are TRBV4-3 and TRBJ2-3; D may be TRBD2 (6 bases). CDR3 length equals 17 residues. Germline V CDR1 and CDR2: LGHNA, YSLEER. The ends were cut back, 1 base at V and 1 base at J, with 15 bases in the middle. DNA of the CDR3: TGCGCCAGCAGCCAAGGATCGGGGCGGGGTCGCACAGATACGCAGTATTTT. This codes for CASSQGSGRGRTDTQYF.